The subject of this entry is one TCR beta chain. Data came from immunoSEQ multiplex PCR; TCRdb stores just in-frame clones and leaves some out. The table lists under 200,000 clones, roughly 85% of them singletons, with 18% in the top ten. These data come from a study of blood T cell repertoires in COVID-19. Clinical histories supplied by participants themselves formed the basis of cohort assignment. Germline CDR1 LGHDT, CDR2 YNNKEL (reference sequence). CDR3 size: 15 residues. The ends lost 5 bases at V and 4 bases at J; junction bases unmatched: 4. The material sequenced was PBMCs or T cells enriched from blood (not recorded which). The V and J genes are TRBV3-1 (or the pseudogene TRBV3-2) and TRBJ2-6; 8 positions match TRBD1. This sequence originates from a man aged 60-69 years who had recovered from COVID-19. The CDR3 nucleotides are TGTGCCAGCAGCTTCCAGGGGGCAGGGGCCAACGTCCTGACTTTC. It is translated as CASSFQGAGANVLTF.